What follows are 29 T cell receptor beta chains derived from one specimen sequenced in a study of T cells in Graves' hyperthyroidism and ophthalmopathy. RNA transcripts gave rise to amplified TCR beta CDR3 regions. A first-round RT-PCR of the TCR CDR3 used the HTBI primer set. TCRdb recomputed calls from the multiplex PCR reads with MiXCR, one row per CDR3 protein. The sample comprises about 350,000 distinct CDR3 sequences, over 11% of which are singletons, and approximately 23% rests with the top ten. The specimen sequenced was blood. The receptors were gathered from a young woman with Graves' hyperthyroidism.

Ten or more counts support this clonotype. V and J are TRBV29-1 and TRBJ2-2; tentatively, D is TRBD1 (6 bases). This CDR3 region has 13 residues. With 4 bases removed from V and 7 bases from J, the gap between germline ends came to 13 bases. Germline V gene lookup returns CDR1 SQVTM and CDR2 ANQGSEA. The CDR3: CSVVTGMNGELFF. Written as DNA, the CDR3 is TGCAGCGTTGTAACAGGGATGAACGGGGAGCTGTTTTTT.

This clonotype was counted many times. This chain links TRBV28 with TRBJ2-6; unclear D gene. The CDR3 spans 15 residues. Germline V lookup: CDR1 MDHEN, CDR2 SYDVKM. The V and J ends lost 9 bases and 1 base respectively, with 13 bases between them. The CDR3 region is CASSPGGSGANVLTF. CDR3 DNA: TGTGCCAGTTCACCAGGTGGTTCTGGGGCCAACGTCCTGACTTTC.

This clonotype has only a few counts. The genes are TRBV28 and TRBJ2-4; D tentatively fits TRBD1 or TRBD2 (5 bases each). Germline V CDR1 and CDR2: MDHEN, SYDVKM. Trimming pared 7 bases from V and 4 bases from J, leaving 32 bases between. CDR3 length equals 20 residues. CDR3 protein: CASTNKTGTVLENKKNIQYF. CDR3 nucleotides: TGTGCCAGCACCAACAAGACCGGGACGGTCTTAGAGAACAAAAAAAACATTCAGTACTTC.

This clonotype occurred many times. CDR3 in amino acids: CAWSVRAAYGYTF. DNA of the CDR3: TGTGCCTGGAGTGTACGGGCCGCCTATGGCTACACCTTC. The genes are TRBV30 and TRBJ1-2, with D uncertain. The CDR3 contains 13 residues. Germline loops: CDR1 GTSNPN, CDR2 SVGIG (reference sequence). The V gene lost 0 bases and the J gene lost 4 bases, with 9 bases spanning the gap.

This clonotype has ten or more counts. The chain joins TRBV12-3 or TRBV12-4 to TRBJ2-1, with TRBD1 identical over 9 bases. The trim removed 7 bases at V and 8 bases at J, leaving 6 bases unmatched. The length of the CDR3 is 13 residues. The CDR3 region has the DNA TGTGCCAGCACCCCGGGACAGGGCTATGAGCAGTTCTTC. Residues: CASTPGQGYEQFF.

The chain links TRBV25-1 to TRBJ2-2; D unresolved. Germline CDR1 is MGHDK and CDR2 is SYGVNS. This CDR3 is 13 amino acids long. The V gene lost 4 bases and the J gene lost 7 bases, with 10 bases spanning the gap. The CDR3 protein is CASSGIWGGELFF. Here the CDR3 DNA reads TGTGCCAGCAGTGGAATATGGGGCGGGGAGCTGTTTTTT.

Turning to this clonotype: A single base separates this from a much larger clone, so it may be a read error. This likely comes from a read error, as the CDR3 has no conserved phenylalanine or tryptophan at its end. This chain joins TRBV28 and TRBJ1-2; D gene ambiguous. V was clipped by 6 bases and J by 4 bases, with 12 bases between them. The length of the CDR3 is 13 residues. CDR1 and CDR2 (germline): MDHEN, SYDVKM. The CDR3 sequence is CASSSLAFYGYTY. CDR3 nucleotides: TGTGCCAGCAGCTCCTTGGCCTTCTATGGCTACACCTAC.

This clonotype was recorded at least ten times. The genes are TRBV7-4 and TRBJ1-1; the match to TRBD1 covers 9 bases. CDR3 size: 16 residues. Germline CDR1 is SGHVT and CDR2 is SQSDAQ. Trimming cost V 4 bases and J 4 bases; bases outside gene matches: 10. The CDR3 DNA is TGTGCCAGCAGCTCTACTCGACAGGGGGGATGCACTGAAGCTTTCTTT. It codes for CASSSTRQGGCTEAFF.

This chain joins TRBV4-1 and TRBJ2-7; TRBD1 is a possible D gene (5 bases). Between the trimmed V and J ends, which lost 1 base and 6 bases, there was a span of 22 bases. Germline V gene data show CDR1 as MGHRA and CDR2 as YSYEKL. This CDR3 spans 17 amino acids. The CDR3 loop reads CASSQARPRQLAGEQYF. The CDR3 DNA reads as TGCGCCAGCAGCCAAGCTCGGCCAAGACAGTTGGCAGGCGAGCAGTACTTC.

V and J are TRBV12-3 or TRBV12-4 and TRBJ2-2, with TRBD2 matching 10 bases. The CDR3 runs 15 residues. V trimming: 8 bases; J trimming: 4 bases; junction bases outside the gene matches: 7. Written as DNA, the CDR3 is TGTGCCAGCTGTCTACTAGCGGGAATCACCGGGGAGCTGTTTTTT. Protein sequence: CASCLLAGITGELFF.

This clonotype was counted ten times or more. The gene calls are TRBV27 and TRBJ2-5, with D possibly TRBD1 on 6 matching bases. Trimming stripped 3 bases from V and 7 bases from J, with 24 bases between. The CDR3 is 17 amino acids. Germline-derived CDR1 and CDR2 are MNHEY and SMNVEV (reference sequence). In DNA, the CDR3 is TGTGCCAGCAGTTTTGAGTACCCACAACAGGGCCCCGGGACCCAGTACTTC. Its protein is CASSFEYPQQGPGTQYF.

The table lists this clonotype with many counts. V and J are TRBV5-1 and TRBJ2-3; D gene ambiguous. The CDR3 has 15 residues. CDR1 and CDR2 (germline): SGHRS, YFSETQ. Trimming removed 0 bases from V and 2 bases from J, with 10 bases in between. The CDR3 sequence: CASSLGRRNTDTQYF. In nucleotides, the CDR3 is TGCGCCAGCAGCTTGGGGCGACGAAACACAGATACGCAGTATTTT.

The CDR3 DNA sequence: TGTGCCAGCAGTGAATTGCCGGGAGCCAAAAACATTCAGTACTTC. Translated, it gives CASSELPGAKNIQYF. The V call is TRBV6-1, the J call TRBJ2-4; no reliable D call. With 2 bases removed from V and 0 bases from J, the gap between germline ends came to 8 bases. The CDR3 runs 15 residues. Germline lookup yields CDR1 MNHNS and CDR2 SASEGT.

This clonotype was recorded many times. CDR3 in DNA: TGTGCCAGCAGACCTCGTCCCTGGGGGATGGACAATCAGCCCCAGCATTTT. Protein product: CASRPRPWGMDNQPQHF. V and J are TRBV28 and TRBJ1-5; perhaps TRBD1 as D (5 bases). V was clipped by 6 bases and J by 3 bases, with 21 bases between them. CDR3 size: 17 residues. Germline V gene sequence: CDR1 MDHEN, CDR2 SYDVKM. Together with reference TRBV28 and TRBJ1-5, the CDR3 gives the full variable domain: DVKVTQSSRYLVKRTGEKVFLECVQDMDHENMFWYRQDPGLGLRLIYFSYDVKMKEKGDIPEGYSVSREKKERFSLILESASTNQTSMYLCASRPRPWGMDNQPQHFGDGTRLSIL.

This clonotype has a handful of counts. CDR3 nucleotide sequence: TGTGCCAGCAGTGGCCGAGTCCCTAAAAATGAGCAGTTCTTC. Its translation: CASSGRVPKNEQFF. The gene calls are TRBV6-1 and TRBJ2-1; D is unresolved. This CDR3 contains 14 residues. Germline CDR1 reads MNHNS; CDR2 reads SASEGT. The ends were cut back, 4 bases at V and 7 bases at J, with 14 bases in the middle.

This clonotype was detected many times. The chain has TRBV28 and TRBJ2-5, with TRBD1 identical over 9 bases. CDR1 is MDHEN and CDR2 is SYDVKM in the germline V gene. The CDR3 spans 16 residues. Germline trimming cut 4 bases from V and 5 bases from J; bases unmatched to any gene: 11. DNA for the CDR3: TGTGCCAGCAGTTCCATTGTACAGGGGGCGAGGGAGACCCAGTACTTC. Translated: CASSSIVQGARETQYF.

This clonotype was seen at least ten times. CDR3 coding DNA: TGTGCCAGCAGTTACACCTCCGGGACAGGGGTAACGAACACTGAAGCTTTCTTT. This codes for CASSYTSGTGVTNTEAFF. The chain has TRBV6-2 or TRBV6-3 and TRBJ1-1, with 10 bases lining up with TRBD1. The germline CDR1 and CDR2 sequences are MNHEY and SVGEGT. The CDR3 extends over 18 amino acids. With 2 bases clipped from V and 1 base from J, the junction kept 10 bases outside the gene matches.

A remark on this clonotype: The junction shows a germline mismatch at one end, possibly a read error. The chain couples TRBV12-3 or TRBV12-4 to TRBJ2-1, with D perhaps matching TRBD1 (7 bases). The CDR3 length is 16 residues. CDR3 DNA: TGTACCAGCACCTCAGGGGGGACCGCACTCTACAATGAGCAGTTCTTC. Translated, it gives CTSTSGGTALYNEQFF.

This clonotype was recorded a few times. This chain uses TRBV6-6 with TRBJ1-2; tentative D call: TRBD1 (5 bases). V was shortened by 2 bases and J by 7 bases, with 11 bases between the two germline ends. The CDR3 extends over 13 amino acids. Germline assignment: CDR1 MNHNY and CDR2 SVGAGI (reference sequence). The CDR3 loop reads CASSYTEGLGYTF. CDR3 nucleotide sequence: TGTGCCAGCAGTTACACAGAGGGGCTTGGCTACACCTTC.

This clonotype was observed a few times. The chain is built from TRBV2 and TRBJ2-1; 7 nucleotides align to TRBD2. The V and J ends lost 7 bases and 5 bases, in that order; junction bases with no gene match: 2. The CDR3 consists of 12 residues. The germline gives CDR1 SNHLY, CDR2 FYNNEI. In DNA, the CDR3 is TGTGCCAGCAATCGGGGGGACAATGAGCAGTTCTTC. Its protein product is CASNRGDNEQFF.

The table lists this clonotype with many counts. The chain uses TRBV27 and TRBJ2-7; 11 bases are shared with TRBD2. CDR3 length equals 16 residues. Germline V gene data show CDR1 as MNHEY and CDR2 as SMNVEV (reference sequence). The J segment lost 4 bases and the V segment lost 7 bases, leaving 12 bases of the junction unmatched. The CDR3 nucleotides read TGTGCCAGCACGGTATTAGCGGGAGGGGGGTTATACGAGCAGTACTTC. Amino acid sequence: CASTVLAGGGLYEQYF.

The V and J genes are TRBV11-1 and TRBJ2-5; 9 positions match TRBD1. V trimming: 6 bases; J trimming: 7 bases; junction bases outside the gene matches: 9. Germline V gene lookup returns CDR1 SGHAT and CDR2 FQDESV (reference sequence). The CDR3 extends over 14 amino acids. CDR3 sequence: CASRPGTGRGTQYF. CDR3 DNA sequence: TGTGCCAGCAGGCCCGGGACAGGGAGGGGGACCCAGTACTTC. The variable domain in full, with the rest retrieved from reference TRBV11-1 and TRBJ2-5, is EAEVAQSPRYKITEKSQAVAFWCDPISGHATLYWYRQILGQGPELLVQFQDESVVDDSQLPKDRFSAERLKGVDSTLKIQPAELGDSAMYLCASRPGTGRGTQYFGPGTRLLVL.

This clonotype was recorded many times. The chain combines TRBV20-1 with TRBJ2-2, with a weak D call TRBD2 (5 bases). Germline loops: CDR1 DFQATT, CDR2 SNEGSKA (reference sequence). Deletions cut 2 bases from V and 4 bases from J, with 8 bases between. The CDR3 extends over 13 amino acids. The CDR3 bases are TGCAGTGCTAGAATTGGGAGCACCGGGGAGCTGTTTTTT. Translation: CSARIGSTGELFF.

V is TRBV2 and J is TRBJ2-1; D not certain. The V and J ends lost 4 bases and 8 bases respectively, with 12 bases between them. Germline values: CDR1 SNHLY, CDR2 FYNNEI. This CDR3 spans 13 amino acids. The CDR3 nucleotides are TGTGCCAGCAGTGGCGAGACGTTCCATGAGCAGTTCTTC. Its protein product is CASSGETFHEQFF.

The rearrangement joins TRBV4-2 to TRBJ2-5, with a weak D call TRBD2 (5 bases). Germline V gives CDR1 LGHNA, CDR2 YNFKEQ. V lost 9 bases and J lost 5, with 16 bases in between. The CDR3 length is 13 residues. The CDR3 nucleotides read TGTGCCAGTGAAAAGGAACCGGGGGAGACCCAGTACTTC. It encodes CASEKEPGETQYF.

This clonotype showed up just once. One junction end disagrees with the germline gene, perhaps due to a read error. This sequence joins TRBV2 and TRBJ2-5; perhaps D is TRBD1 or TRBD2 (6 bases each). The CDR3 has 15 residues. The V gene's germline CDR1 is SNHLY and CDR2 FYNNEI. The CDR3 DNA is TGTGCCAGCAGCGAAGGGGGGCAGGGGCGAGAGACCCAGTACTTC. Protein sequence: CASSEGGQGRETQYF.

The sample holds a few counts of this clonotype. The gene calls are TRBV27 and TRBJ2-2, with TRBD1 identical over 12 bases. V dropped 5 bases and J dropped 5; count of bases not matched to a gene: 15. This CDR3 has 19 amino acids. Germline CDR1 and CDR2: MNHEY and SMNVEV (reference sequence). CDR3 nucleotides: TGTGCCAGCAGTCTGACCCAACCCGGGACAGGGGGCCGGACCGGGGAGCTGTTTTTT. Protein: CASSLTQPGTGGRTGELFF.

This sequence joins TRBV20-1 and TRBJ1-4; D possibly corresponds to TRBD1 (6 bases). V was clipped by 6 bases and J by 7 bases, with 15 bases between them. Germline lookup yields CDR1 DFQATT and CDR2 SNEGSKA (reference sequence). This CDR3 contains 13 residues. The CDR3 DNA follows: TGCAGTGCCCTACTGGGGGCTGGTGAAAAACTGTTTTTT. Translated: CSALLGAGEKLFF.

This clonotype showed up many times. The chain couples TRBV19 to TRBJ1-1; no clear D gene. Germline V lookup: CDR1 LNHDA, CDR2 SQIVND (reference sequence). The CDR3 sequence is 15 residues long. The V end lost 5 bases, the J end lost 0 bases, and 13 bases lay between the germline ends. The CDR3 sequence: CASSGRGRLNTEAFF. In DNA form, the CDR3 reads TGTGCCAGTAGTGGCCGGGGAAGGCTGAACACTGAAGCTTTCTTT.